These 12 T cell receptor beta chains share one sample of origin, sequenced in a study of blood T cell repertoires in COVID-19. Clones were sequenced by immunoSEQ multiplex PCR, and TCRdb holds only the in-frame ones, with some missing. Seen here are roughly 79,000 clones, about 85% observed once, and the top ten hold around 5.8%. Source material: peripheral blood. The receptors derive from a man aged 55 to 70 with active or convalescent COVID-19.

The chain uses TRBV7-6 and TRBJ2-2; 11 bases match TRBD2. CDR1 is SGHVS, CDR2 FNYEAQ, per germline. The CDR3 has 17 residues. V was clipped by 5 bases and J by 3 bases; unmatched bases: 8. Here the CDR3 DNA reads TGTGCCAGCAGCCCGGCCGGGACTAGCGGATACACCGGGGAGCTGTTTTTT. Protein: CASSPAGTSGYTGELFF.

The V gene is TRBV5-4, the J gene TRBJ1-1; 8 bases line up with TRBD1. Unmatched junction bases numbered 14, after V lost 0 bases and J lost 1 base. This CDR3 comprises 19 residues. Germline values: CDR1 SGHNT, CDR2 YYREEE (reference sequence). The chain's CDR3 is CASSLAGQGARGKNTEAFF. DNA of the CDR3: TGTGCCAGCAGCTTGGCGGGCCAGGGGGCGAGGGGGAAGAACACTGAAGCTTTCTTT.

This chain uses TRBV5-1 with TRBJ1-4; the match to TRBD1 covers 7 bases. Per germline, CDR1 SGHRS and CDR2 YFSETQ. This CDR3 spans 16 amino acids. J was trimmed by 2 bases and V by 0 bases; bases with no gene match: 4. CDR3 sequence reads: CASSLAKGATNEKLFF. The CDR3 DNA sequence: TGCGCCAGCAGCTTGGCCAAGGGGGCCACTAATGAAAAACTGTTTTTT.

This clone was detected a few times. The genes are TRBV19 and TRBJ1-3; perhaps TRBD1 as D (5 bases). Trimming removed 5 bases at V and 4 bases at J, with 12 bases between. From germline, CDR1 is LNHDA and CDR2 SQIVND (reference sequence). CDR3 size: 14 residues. The CDR3 region has the DNA TGTGCCAGTAGTCGACCAGGGTCGGGAAACACCATATATTTT. Residues: CASSRPGSGNTIYF.

The chain is built from TRBV25-1 and TRBJ1-5, with D perhaps matching TRBD1 (6 bases). This CDR3 is 15 amino acids long. Germline values: CDR1 MGHDK, CDR2 SYGVNS. Trimming took 1 base from V and 8 from J, leaving 15 bases between them. DNA for the CDR3: TGTGCCAGCAGTGAATCGGGGGGCGCATTCAAGCCCCAGCATTTT. Amino acid sequence: CASSESGGAFKPQHF.

This sequence joins TRBV7-3 and TRBJ2-1; TRBD1 aligns across 8 bases. Looked up from germline, CDR1 is SGHTA and CDR2 is FQGTGA. The ends lost 3 bases at V and 4 bases at J; junction bases unmatched: 5. This CDR3 has 15 amino acids. This CDR3 is CASSFDRGLYNEQFF. CDR3 DNA sequence: TGTGCCAGCAGCTTCGACAGGGGTCTTTACAATGAGCAGTTCTTC.

This rearrangement joins TRBV6-5 to TRBJ2-7, with TRBD1 matching 7 bases. V lost 7 bases and J lost 2; bases outside the gene matches: 5. The CDR3 runs 13 residues. Germline V gene lookup returns CDR1 MNHEY and CDR2 SVGAGI. CDR3 sequence (DNA): TGTGCCAGCACCCCGGGGACAGCCTACGAGCAGTACTTC. Translated, it gives CASTPGTAYEQYF.

The table lists this clone with a count of one. The chain has TRBV9 and TRBJ2-5; the D gene is possibly TRBD2 (5 bases). CDR3 length: 14 residues. CDR1 and CDR2 from the germline V gene are SGDLS and YYNGEE. V was shortened by 0 bases and J by 0 bases, with 6 bases between the two germline ends. The CDR3 DNA is TGTGCCAGCAGCGTAGCGGGGTACCAAGAGACCCAGTACTTC. This sequence encodes CASSVAGYQETQYF.

A few counts support this clone. The V gene is TRBV7-2, the J gene TRBJ2-2; 12 bases align to TRBD2. After removal of 0 bases from V and 9 bases from J, the junction contained 14 bases not matched to a gene. This CDR3 is built from 19 residues. Germline V CDR1 and CDR2: SGHTA, FQGNSA. The CDR3 protein is CASSLAPSSGGAGPRELFF. The DNA of the CDR3 is TGTGCCAGCAGCTTAGCCCCTTCTAGCGGGGGGGCTGGTCCACGGGAGCTGTTTTTT.

The genes are TRBV6-6 and TRBJ1-2; 7 bases agree with TRBD1. CDR1 is MNHNY and CDR2 is SVGAGI in the germline V gene (reference sequence). The length of the CDR3 is 15 residues. The V and J ends lost 5 bases and 3 bases, in that order; junction bases with no gene match: 9. CDR3 residues: CASSDRQGSYYGYTF. DNA of the CDR3: TGTGCCAGCAGTGACCGACAGGGAAGTTACTATGGCTACACCTTC.

The chain joins TRBV6-5 to TRBJ1-4, with 9 bases fitting TRBD1. Germline assignment: CDR1 MNHEY and CDR2 SVGAGI. J gave up 5 bases and V 6 bases, and 4 bases lay outside the gene matches. This CDR3 has 14 amino acids. This CDR3 reads CASRNRGRNEKLFF. Here the CDR3 DNA reads TGTGCCAGCAGAAACAGGGGGCGAAATGAAAAACTGTTTTTT.

CDR3 in DNA: TGTGCCAGCAGCTTAGTCCAGGGGAACACTGAAGCTTTCTTT. It codes for CASSLVQGNTEAFF. The chain is built from TRBV7-9 and TRBJ1-1; possible D gene TRBD1, 5 bases. CDR3 length: 14 amino acids. Germline V gene lookup returns CDR1 SEHNR and CDR2 FQNEAQ (reference sequence). Trimming cost V 1 base and J 1 base, with 7 bases left between them.